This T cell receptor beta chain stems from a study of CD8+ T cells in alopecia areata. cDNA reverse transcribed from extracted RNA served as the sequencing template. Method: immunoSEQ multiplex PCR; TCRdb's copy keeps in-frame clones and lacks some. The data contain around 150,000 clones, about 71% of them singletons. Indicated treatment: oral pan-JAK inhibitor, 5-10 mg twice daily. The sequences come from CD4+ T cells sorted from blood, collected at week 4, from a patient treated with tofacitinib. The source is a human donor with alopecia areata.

CDR3 coding DNA: TGTGCCAGCAGCGTCAAGGCCCGGGAAGGTACCGGGGAGCTGTTTTTT. It encodes CASSVKAREGTGELFF. The chain is built from TRBV9 and TRBJ2-2; D is perhaps TRBD2 (5 bases). The germline CDR1 and CDR2 sequences are SGDLS and YYNGEE. V lost 2 bases to trimming and J lost 5 bases, with 16 bases between them. The CDR3 loop spans 16 amino acids.